Presented here are 19 T cell receptor beta chains from one specimen sequenced in a study of pediatric ulcerative colitis. Rectal tissue came from one to two pinch biopsies taken at colonoscopy. Clones were read by immunoSEQ multiplex PCR, and TCRdb kept only the in-frame ones, dropping some. The table records 17,000 or so clones, about 74% of them present only once. The sequencing input was gut tissue. Source of these receptors: a girl under 18 with moderate ulcerative colitis.

This clone was seen more than once but under ten times. V and J are TRBV10-3 and TRBJ2-7; 7 nucleotides match TRBD1. V was pared by 3 bases and J by 1 base, with 12 bases of the junction left unmatched. From germline, CDR1 is ENHRY and CDR2 SYGVKD. The CDR3 loop spans 17 amino acids. The CDR3 reads CAISDFSGGARSYEQYF. The CDR3 nucleotides read TGTGCCATCAGTGATTTTTCAGGGGGTGCGAGGTCCTACGAGCAGTACTTC.

CDR3 in amino acids: CASSQEGGGSGGEQFF. The CDR3 DNA is TGTGCCAGCAGCCAGGAGGGCGGAGGGAGTGGGGGTGAGCAGTTCTTC. This chain connects TRBV2 to TRBJ2-1; perhaps TRBD2 as D (6 bases). The CDR3 sequence is 16 residues long. The V gene's germline CDR1 is SNHLY and CDR2 FYNNEI. Trimming took 6 bases from V and 9 from J, leaving 24 bases between them.

The V gene is TRBV10-1, the J gene TRBJ1-4; tentative D call: TRBD1 (5 bases). V lost 2 bases to trimming and J lost 7 bases, with 11 bases between them. The CDR3 contains 14 residues. Germline V gene lookup returns CDR1 WNHNN and CDR2 SYGVQD (reference sequence). The CDR3 sequence is CASSELGEGEKLFF. In nucleotides, the CDR3 is TGCGCCAGCAGTGAGCTAGGGGAAGGTGAAAAACTGTTTTTT.

In its sample, this clone was seen once. The gene calls are TRBV7-8 and TRBJ1-1; the D is unclear. The V gene lost 1 base and the J gene lost 4 bases, with 13 bases spanning the gap. CDR1 and CDR2 (germline): SGHVS, FQNEAQ. This CDR3 is built from 15 residues. The DNA of the CDR3 is TGTGCCAGCAGCTTAGAAGGCCGGACGGGCACTGAAGCTTTCTTT. Translating it yields CASSLEGRTGTEAFF.

This chain uses TRBV5-1 with TRBJ1-2; TRBD1 aligns across 9 bases. The junction had 6 bases not matched to a gene; V was cut back by 7 bases and J by 2 bases. Germline V gene sequence: CDR1 SGHRS, CDR2 YFSETQ. CDR3 length: 14 amino acids. DNA for the CDR3: TGCGCCAGCTCGGGACAGGGAAAGAACTATGGCTACACCTTC. Amino acids: CASSGQGKNYGYTF.

CDR3 nucleotides: TGTGCCAGCAGCCTTGCGCAGGGGAGCACTGAAGCTTTCTTT. Translation gives CASSLAQGSTEAFF. The rearrangement links TRBV14 to TRBJ1-1, with D maybe TRBD1 (6 bases). Germline V gene data show CDR1 as SGHDN and CDR2 as FVKESK. The V gene lost 4 bases and the J gene lost 4 bases, with 13 bases spanning the gap. This CDR3 spans 14 amino acids.

The chain couples TRBV28 to TRBJ2-1; 8 positions agree with TRBD2. The CDR3 covers 14 residues. V was clipped by 4 bases and J by 8 bases; unmatched bases: 7. Per the germline V gene, CDR1 is MDHEN and CDR2 is SYDVKM. CDR3 nucleotides: TGTGCCAGCAGTTCAGGGACTAGTATCCATGAGCAGTTCTTC. It encodes CASSSGTSIHEQFF.

The chain uses TRBV5-8 and TRBJ2-4; the D call may be TRBD1 or TRBD2 (5 bases each). Deletions cut 2 bases from V and 8 bases from J, with 14 bases between. Germline-derived CDR1 and CDR2 are SGHTS and YDEGEE. CDR3 length: 14 residues. CDR3 sequence (DNA): TGTGCCAGCAGCTTTTTAGCCCAGGGAGACATTCAGTACTTC. Translated, it gives CASSFLAQGDIQYF.

V is TRBV7-2 and J is TRBJ2-7; TRBD2 aligns across 10 bases. The CDR3 is made up of 14 amino acids. Germline V gene sequence: CDR1 SGHTA, CDR2 FQGNSA. V gave up 5 bases and J gave up 1 base; unmatched junction bases: 2. The CDR3 DNA is TGTGCCAGCAGCCTTAGCGGGAGGTCCTACGAGCAGTACTTC. It is translated as CASSLSGRSYEQYF. Complete variable domain (other parts from reference TRBV7-2 and TRBJ2-7): GAGVSQSPSNKVTEKGKDVELRCDPISGHTALYWYRQSLGQGLEFLIYFQGNSAPDKSGLPSDRFSAERTGGSVSTLTIQRTQQEDSAVYLCASSLSGRSYEQYFGPGTRLTVT.

The gene calls are TRBV14 and TRBJ1-3; TRBD1 might be the D (5 bases). Between the trimmed V and J ends, which lost 8 bases and 0 bases, there was a span of 23 bases. This CDR3 comprises 18 residues. Germline CDR1 is SGHDN and CDR2 is FVKESK. The DNA of the CDR3 is TGTGCCAGCGAGCAGACCCTCGACAGATTCGACTCTGGAAACACCATATATTTT. It is translated as CASEQTLDRFDSGNTIYF. Together with reference TRBV14 and TRBJ1-3, the CDR3 gives the full variable domain: EAGVTQFPSHSVIEKGQTVTLRCDPISGHDNLYWYRRVMGKEIKFLLHFVKESKQDESGMPNNRFLAERTGGTYSTLKVQPAELEDSGVYFCASEQTLDRFDSGNTIYFGEGSWLTVV.

CDR3 in amino acids: CASSPGLAGNNEQFF. As DNA, the CDR3 is TGTGCCAGCAGCCCGGGACTAGCGGGAAACAATGAGCAGTTCTTC. The rearrangement uses TRBV4-2 and TRBJ2-1, with TRBD2 matching 13 bases. V was pared by 4 bases and J by 5 bases, with 2 bases of the junction left unmatched. CDR3 size: 15 residues. Germline V gene lookup returns CDR1 LGHNA and CDR2 YNFKEQ.

In this sample, this clone turned up once. This chain connects TRBV7-9 to TRBJ1-1; D is possibly TRBD1 (6 bases). This CDR3 comprises 15 residues. The germline gives CDR1 SEHNR, CDR2 FQNEAQ (reference sequence). Trimming pared 5 bases from V and 1 base from J, leaving 14 bases between. CDR3 protein: CASSPSRGQNTEAFF. In DNA, the CDR3 is TGTGCCAGCAGCCCCAGCCGGGGACAGAACACTGAAGCTTTCTTT.

This clone was counted a few times. The chain uses TRBV11-1 and TRBJ1-3; unclear D gene. The V end was cut by 2 bases, the J end by 2 bases, with 7 bases between. This CDR3 spans 14 amino acids. The V gene's germline CDR1 is SGHAT and CDR2 FQDESV (reference sequence). CDR3 nucleotides: TGTGCCAGCAGCTTATCAACAGCTGGAAACACCATATATTTT. As protein: CASSLSTAGNTIYF.

The V and J genes are TRBV2 and TRBJ1-4; D not resolved. V lost 8 bases and J lost 6, with 10 bases in between. Germline lookup yields CDR1 SNHLY and CDR2 FYNNEI. The CDR3 is 12 residues long. CDR3 sequence (DNA): TGTGCCAGCGCTACCGAGGATGAAAAACTGTTTTTT. Its translation is CASATEDEKLFF.

The chain recombines TRBV2 with TRBJ2-5; D gene uncertain. Trimming took off 4 bases at V and 6 bases at J, with 9 bases between the two ends. The germline V gene encodes CDR1 SNHLY and CDR2 FYNNEI. This CDR3 has 12 amino acids. CDR3 protein: CASSAQRQTQYF. In nucleotides, the CDR3 is TGTGCCAGCAGTGCACAAAGACAGACCCAGTACTTC.

The chain is built from TRBV19 and TRBJ2-5, with D tentatively TRBD1 (5 bases). V dropped 5 bases and J dropped 9 bases, with 16 bases sitting between them. Germline assignment: CDR1 LNHDA and CDR2 SQIVND (reference sequence). The CDR3 covers 13 residues. CDR3 amino acids: CASSVDSSGAQYF. The CDR3 coding sequence is TGTGCCAGTAGTGTCGACAGCTCCGGCGCCCAGTACTTC.

Only one count was recorded for this clone. The V call is TRBV5-4, the J call TRBJ2-3; D not resolved. V was shortened by 4 bases and J by 0 bases, with 9 bases between the two germline ends. The CDR3 sequence is 14 residues long. CDR1 is SGHNT, CDR2 YYREEE, per germline (reference sequence). The CDR3 DNA follows: TGTGCCAGCAGCCCACAGCGAAGCACAGATACGCAGTATTTT. Its translation: CASSPQRSTDTQYF.

This sequence joins TRBV7-3 and TRBJ2-3; TRBD2 matches 12 bases. The germline V gene encodes CDR1 SGHTA and CDR2 FQGTGA. The CDR3 sequence is 14 residues long. Germline trimming cut 4 bases from V and 5 bases from J; bases unmatched to any gene: 1. The CDR3 DNA follows: TGTGCCAGCAGCTCTAGCGGGAGGGGAGATACGCAGTATTTT. Translating gives CASSSSGRGDTQYF.

The V gene is TRBV5-1, the J gene TRBJ1-1, with a possible D match to TRBD1 (5 bases). Germline values: CDR1 SGHRS, CDR2 YFSETQ. The CDR3 extends over 13 amino acids. V lost 1 base and J lost 5, with 9 bases in between. CDR3 in DNA: TGCGCCAGCAGCTTGAATCAGGGTACTGAAGCTTTCTTT. This translates into CASSLNQGTEAFF.